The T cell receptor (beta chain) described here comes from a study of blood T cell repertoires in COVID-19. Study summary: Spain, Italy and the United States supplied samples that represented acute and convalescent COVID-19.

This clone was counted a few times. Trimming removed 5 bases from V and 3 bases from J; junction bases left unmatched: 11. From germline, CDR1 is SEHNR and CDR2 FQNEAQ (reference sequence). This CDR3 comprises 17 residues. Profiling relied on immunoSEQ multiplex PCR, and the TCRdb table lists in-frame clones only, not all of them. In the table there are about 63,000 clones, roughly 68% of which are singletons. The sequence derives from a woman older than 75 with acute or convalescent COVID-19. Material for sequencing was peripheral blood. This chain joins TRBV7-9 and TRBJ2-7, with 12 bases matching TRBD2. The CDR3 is CASSPGGGLAGLYEQYF. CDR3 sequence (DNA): TGTGCCAGCAGCCCGGGGGGGGGACTAGCGGGCCTCTACGAGCAGTACTTC.